Sequencing of this T cell receptor beta chain was carried out in a study of Ad26.COV2.S vaccination and SARS-CoV-2 variants. Treatment described: roughly 18 received Ad26.COV2.S at low or high dose, single or two shots; about 5 received placebo; per-sample allocation not given. Vaccine and placebo recipients were sampled on day 63 after the first injection. V dropped 4 bases and J dropped 7 bases, with 14 bases sitting between them. The CDR3 spans 14 residues. The germline gives CDR1 MNHEY, CDR2 SMNVEV (reference sequence). Assay used: immunoSEQ multiplex PCR; TCRdb lists only in-frame clones, some missing. The sample includes fewer than 500,000 clones, 75% to 95% of them seen just once.

The rearrangement joins TRBV27 to TRBJ1-5, with D maybe TRBD1 (5 bases). The sample consisted of peripheral blood, taken in a trial of Ad26.COV2.S vaccine versus placebo. This sequence originates from a person between 18 and 65 years old who received the Ad26.COV2.S COVID-19 vaccine or a placebo. The CDR3, as DNA: TGTGCCAGCAGTTCCGGGTGGGGGGGACAGCCCCAGCATTTT. It yields the protein CASSSGWGGQPQHF.